This is a list of T cell receptor beta chains from one sample in a study of T cells in Graves' hyperthyroidism and ophthalmopathy. TCRdb reanalysed the multiplex PCR reads using MiXCR and keeps one entry per CDR3 protein. Among fewer than 650,000 distinct CDR3 sequences listed, approximately 49% were seen once. Input material: peripheral blood or thyroid tissue (not recorded which). The receptors were sampled from an adult woman with Graves' disease, either hyperthyroidism or ophthalmopathy (not recorded which). CDR3s include the opening cysteine and the closing phenylalanine or tryptophan. The D gene is left open where the match is weak. Some rows mark clone size as missing; the rest say once, few, many or name a class of expanded clone.

abundance: .
j_gene: TRBJ1-6
v_gene: TRBV10-3
d_gene: .
CDR3nt: TGTGCCATCAGTGAGTCCGAGCTAGATAATTCACCCCTCCACTTT
CDR3aa: CAISESELDNSPLHF

abundance: few
j_gene: TRBJ1-2
v_gene: TRBV29-1
d_gene: .
CDR3nt: TGCAGCGTTCGACGGATAAATGGCTACACCTTC
CDR3aa: CSVRRINGYTF

abundance: .
j_gene: TRBJ2-5
v_gene: TRBV7-2
d_gene: .
CDR3nt: TGTGCCAGCACCCCTAGACTCGGGGAGACCCAGTACTTC
CDR3aa: CASTPRLGETQYF

abundance: .
j_gene: TRBJ1-5
v_gene: TRBV7-2
d_gene: TRBD1
CDR3nt: TGTGCCAGCAGCAAGGGGACAGGGGGCGTTCAGCCCCAGCATTTT
CDR3aa: CASSKGTGGVQPQHF

abundance: .
j_gene: TRBJ1-3
v_gene: TRBV28
d_gene: .
CDR3nt: TGTGCCAGCAGTACTGGTGGTATTTCTGGAAACACCATATATTTT
CDR3aa: CASSTGGISGNTIYF

abundance: many
j_gene: TRBJ1-1
v_gene: TRBV7-2
d_gene: .
CDR3nt: TGTGCCAGCAGCTTAGAGGTAGTGGGGGCGCTTGCTTTCTTT
CDR3aa: CASSLEVVGALAFF

abundance: .
j_gene: TRBJ2-7
v_gene: TRBV7-3
d_gene: .
CDR3nt: TGTGCCAGCAGCTTAATAGGTGGGCCCTACGAGCAGTACTTC
CDR3aa: CASSLIGGPYEQYF

abundance: .
j_gene: TRBJ1-1
v_gene: TRBV12-3/TRBV12-4
d_gene: .
CDR3nt: TGTGCCAGCAGCGTAGGCGGGGGAGAGAGCACTGAAGCTTTCTTT
CDR3aa: CASSVGGGESTEAFF

abundance: .
j_gene: TRBJ2-6
v_gene: TRBV7-6
d_gene: .
CDR3nt: TGTGCCAGCAGCTTAGCCGGGGGCAGGGTTTACTCTGGGGCCAACGTCCTGACTTTC
CDR3aa: CASSLAGGRVYSGANVLTF

abundance: .
j_gene: TRBJ1-2
v_gene: TRBV10-3
d_gene: .
CDR3nt: TGTGCCAGTGCCAGCAGCTTAGTACCCGTCTATGGCTACACCTTC
CDR3aa: CASASSLVPVYGYTF

abundance: .
j_gene: TRBJ1-4
v_gene: TRBV2
d_gene: TRBD1
CDR3nt: TGTGCCAGCAGCCGGGACAGGGAGGGAGAAAAACTGTTTTTT
CDR3aa: CASSRDREGEKLFF

abundance: many
j_gene: TRBJ1-1
v_gene: TRBV12-3/TRBV12-4
d_gene: TRBD1
CDR3nt: TGTGCCAGCAGTTTATTCAGGGGGCCTACTGAAGCTTTCTTT
CDR3aa: CASSLFRGPTEAFF

abundance: .
j_gene: TRBJ2-7
v_gene: TRBV19
d_gene: .
CDR3nt: TGTGCCAGTAGTAGACTCGGGCGCCGTGGGACCTACGAGCAGTACTTC
CDR3aa: CASSRLGRRGTYEQYF

abundance: once
j_gene: TRBJ1-2
v_gene: TRBV9
d_gene: .
CDR3nt: TGTGCCAGCAGTGGGACACCGCGAACAACTTATGGCTACACCTTC
CDR3aa: CASSGTPRTTYGYTF

abundance: many
j_gene: TRBJ2-5
v_gene: TRBV20-1
d_gene: .
CDR3nt: TGCAGTGCTAGAGTTGACAGACAAGAGACCCAGTACTTC
CDR3aa: CSARVDRQETQYF

abundance: .
j_gene: TRBJ2-7
v_gene: TRBV3-1
d_gene: TRBD2
CDR3nt: TGTGCCAGCAGCCAAGGGTTTGCGGGAGAGTACGAGCAGTACTTC
CDR3aa: CASSQGFAGEYEQYF

abundance: .
j_gene: TRBJ2-6
v_gene: TRBV6-5
d_gene: TRBD2
CDR3nt: TGTGCCAGCAGTACAACTAGCGGGATTTTC
CDR3aa: CASSTTSGIF

abundance: .
j_gene: TRBJ2-5
v_gene: TRBV4-1
d_gene: TRBD1
CDR3nt: TGCGCCAGCAGCCCGACAGGGGGCCGGGAGACCCAGTACTTC
CDR3aa: CASSPTGGRETQYF

abundance: .
j_gene: TRBJ1-1
v_gene: TRBV20-1
d_gene: .
CDR3nt: TGCAGTGCCCCCCCAGGGATGAACACTGAAGCTTTCTTT
CDR3aa: CSAPPGMNTEAFF

abundance: many
j_gene: TRBJ2-7
v_gene: TRBV20-1
d_gene: TRBD2
CDR3nt: TGCAGTGCTAGTCCTAGCGGGATACCTTACGAGCAGTACTTC
CDR3aa: CSASPSGIPYEQYF

abundance: .
j_gene: TRBJ2-7
v_gene: TRBV29-1
d_gene: TRBD1
CDR3nt: TGCAGCGTTGGGGACAGTCCAACCTACGAGCAGTACTTC
CDR3aa: CSVGDSPTYEQYF

abundance: .
j_gene: TRBJ2-5
v_gene: TRBV12-3/TRBV12-4
d_gene: TRBD2
CDR3nt: TGTGCCAGCAGTTCAGGCGGGAGTTTAGAAGAGACCCAGTACTTC
CDR3aa: CASSSGGSLEETQYF

abundance: many
j_gene: TRBJ2-7
v_gene: TRBV7-2
d_gene: .
CDR3nt: TGTGCCAGCAGCTTACAGGGGGGGAACGAGCAGTACTTC
CDR3aa: CASSLQGGNEQYF

abundance: many
j_gene: TRBJ1-1
v_gene: TRBV29-1
d_gene: TRBD1
CDR3nt: TGCAGCGTTGTTCCGACAGGGTTGGACACTGAAGCTTTCTTT
CDR3aa: CSVVPTGLDTEAFF

abundance: few
j_gene: TRBJ2-5
v_gene: TRBV28
d_gene: .
CDR3nt: TGTGCCAGCAGTTTTGAAACAGAAGAGACCCAGTACTTC
CDR3aa: CASSFETEETQYF

abundance: many
j_gene: TRBJ1-5
v_gene: TRBV20-1
d_gene: TRBD1
CDR3nt: TGCAGTGCTAGACCCAGGGGGCCGAGTCAGCCCCAGCATTTT
CDR3aa: CSARPRGPSQPQHF

abundance: .
j_gene: TRBJ2-7
v_gene: TRBV10-3
d_gene: TRBD2
CDR3nt: TGTGCCATCAGTGAGCCGGTGACTAGCGGGAGAGAGCAGTACTTC
CDR3aa: CAISEPVTSGREQYF

abundance: .
j_gene: TRBJ1-4
v_gene: TRBV6-6
d_gene: TRBD1
CDR3nt: TGTGCCAGCAGTTACTCAAGGACAGGGTGGGAAAAACTGTTTTTT
CDR3aa: CASSYSRTGWEKLFF

abundance: .
j_gene: TRBJ1-1
v_gene: TRBV7-9
d_gene: .
CDR3nt: TGTGCCAGCAGTCTGGAGGGATTCCGGAACACTGAAGCTTTCTTT
CDR3aa: CASSLEGFRNTEAFF

abundance: .
j_gene: TRBJ2-2
v_gene: TRBV14
d_gene: .
CDR3nt: TGTGCCAGCAGCCACAGCATCACCGGGGAGCTGTTTTTT
CDR3aa: CASSHSITGELFF

abundance: .
j_gene: TRBJ2-5
v_gene: TRBV5-1
d_gene: TRBD1
CDR3nt: TGCGCCAGCAGCTTGAGACAGGGACAAGAGACCCAGTACTTC
CDR3aa: CASSLRQGQETQYF

abundance: .
j_gene: TRBJ2-7
v_gene: TRBV28
d_gene: .
CDR3nt: TGTGCCAGCAGTTTAGGGCGGGGTCCCTACGAGCAGTACTTC
CDR3aa: CASSLGRGPYEQYF

abundance: .
j_gene: TRBJ1-6
v_gene: TRBV19
d_gene: .
CDR3nt: TGTGCCAGTAGTACCGAAGGCGCCTATAATTCACCCCTCCACTTT
CDR3aa: CASSTEGAYNSPLHF

abundance: many
j_gene: TRBJ1-1
v_gene: TRBV20-1
d_gene: TRBD1
CDR3nt: TGCAGTGCGCGGGACAGGTTACTTCAGGAAGCTTTCTTT
CDR3aa: CSARDRLLQEAFF

abundance: .
j_gene: TRBJ1-6
v_gene: TRBV25-1
d_gene: TRBD1
CDR3nt: TGTGCCAGGACGGGACAGGGGACTTCACCCCTCCACTTT
CDR3aa: CARTGQGTSPLHF

abundance: .
j_gene: TRBJ1-1
v_gene: TRBV20-1
d_gene: .
CDR3nt: TGCAGCTTAGGAAGGAACAGGGACAACACTGAAGCTTTCTTT
CDR3aa: CSLGRNRDNTEAFF

abundance: many
j_gene: TRBJ1-1
v_gene: TRBV2
d_gene: .
CDR3nt: TGTGCCACCCAGCGGGAGGTTAGTACTGAAGCTTTCTTT
CDR3aa: CATQREVSTEAFF

abundance: .
j_gene: TRBJ2-5
v_gene: TRBV9
d_gene: TRBD1
CDR3nt: TGTGCCAGCAGTTCCGGACAGGGCTTTTATATCGGGGAGACCCAGTACTTC
CDR3aa: CASSSGQGFYIGETQYF

abundance: .
j_gene: TRBJ2-2
v_gene: TRBV28
d_gene: .
CDR3nt: TGTGCCAGCAGGGGGGACAGGGAGCTGTTTTTT
CDR3aa: CASRGDRELFF

abundance: .
j_gene: TRBJ1-2
v_gene: TRBV7-9
d_gene: TRBD1
CDR3nt: TGTGCCAGCAGCCCCGACGGGGACAGGGTTGTCTCTGGCTACACCTTC
CDR3aa: CASSPDGDRVVSGYTF

abundance: .
j_gene: TRBJ2-7
v_gene: TRBV10-3
d_gene: .
CDR3nt: TGTGCCACGTCCCAGGGAGAGTACGAGCAGTACTTC
CDR3aa: CATSQGEYEQYF

abundance: .
j_gene: TRBJ1-4
v_gene: TRBV29-1
d_gene: .
CDR3nt: TGCAGCGTTGAAACATCGAAAGGTGAAAAACTGTTTTTT
CDR3aa: CSVETSKGEKLFF

abundance: many
j_gene: TRBJ2-5
v_gene: TRBV2
d_gene: TRBD2
CDR3nt: TGTGCCAGCAGTAAATATTGGGGATCGGGAGCGGGAGTAGAGACCCAGTACTTC
CDR3aa: CASSKYWGSGAGVETQYF

abundance: .
j_gene: TRBJ2-7
v_gene: TRBV7-9
d_gene: .
CDR3nt: TGTGCCAGCAGCTTAGATGGCTATCACTACGAGCAGTACTTC
CDR3aa: CASSLDGYHYEQYF

abundance: .
j_gene: TRBJ1-1
v_gene: TRBV20-1
d_gene: .
CDR3nt: TGCAGTGCTCGGCGGGGGTTCAACACTGAAGCTTTCTTT
CDR3aa: CSARRGFNTEAFF

abundance: .
j_gene: TRBJ1-6
v_gene: TRBV10-3
d_gene: TRBD1
CDR3nt: TGTGCCATCAGGGGAGGACAGGACACCCTCCACTTT
CDR3aa: CAIRGGQDTLHF

abundance: .
j_gene: TRBJ2-7
v_gene: TRBV7-9
d_gene: .
CDR3nt: TGTGCCAGCCTAAACACGGGGACGTACGAGCAGTACTTC
CDR3aa: CASLNTGTYEQYF

abundance: .
j_gene: TRBJ1-2
v_gene: TRBV5-1
d_gene: .
CDR3nt: TGCGCCAGCAGACCCACTACCGTCACAGGAGCTAACTATGGCTACACCTTC
CDR3aa: CASRPTTVTGANYGYTF

abundance: few
j_gene: TRBJ2-5
v_gene: TRBV18
d_gene: .
CDR3nt: TGTGCCAGCTCACCAGGACAGAGCCTTCGAGAGACCCAGTACTTC
CDR3aa: CASSPGQSLRETQYF

abundance: few
j_gene: TRBJ1-2
v_gene: TRBV7-6
d_gene: .
CDR3nt: TGTGCCAGCAGCTTATATCCCCGAGGAGACAGGATCTATGGCTACACCTTC
CDR3aa: CASSLYPRGDRIYGYTF

abundance: few
j_gene: TRBJ2-2
v_gene: TRBV19
d_gene: TRBD2
CDR3nt: TGTGCCAGTAGTACGACACAGTTCGGGGTAGCGGGAGGAACCGGGGAGCTGTTTTTT
CDR3aa: CASSTTQFGVAGGTGELFF